This T cell receptor beta chain was observed in a study of shared clonotypes between healthy human individuals. This clone was recorded only once. The repertoire was sequenced with immunoSEQ multiplex PCR; TCRdb's copy has only in-frame clones and lacks some. The profile shows approximately 2,000,000 clones, 80% to 95% of them singletons. It was CD45RO-negative cells, positively selected for CCR7, that made up naive CD8 cells, with terminally differentiated effector memory CD45RA+ cells excluded. This clonotype was sampled from a man younger than 35 in good health. Some clones in this sample may be carry-over from other donors' samples. The sequenced sample consisted of naive CD8+ T cells from PBMCs.

The CDR3 loop reads CASSSHTGVVLHTQYF. CDR3 DNA sequence: TGTGCCAGCAGCTCCCACACGGGGGTTGTCTTGCATACGCAGTATTTT. The chain couples TRBV5-5 to TRBJ2-3, with D possibly TRBD2 on 6 matching bases. Germline V gives CDR1 SGHKS, CDR2 YYEKEE (reference sequence). Trimming cost V 3 bases and J 7 bases, with 21 bases left between them. The CDR3 is 16 residues long.